This passage covers 11 T cell receptor beta chains from one sample sequenced in a study of blood T cell repertoires in COVID-19. Only in-frame clones appear in the TCRdb table, and some are missing; sequencing was by immunoSEQ multiplex PCR. The table records fewer than 700,000 clones, roughly nine tenths of them present only once. The sequencing input was peripheral blood. The receptors were sampled from a woman between 45 and 65 years old with COVID-19, enrolled during active disease.

This sequence joins TRBV2 and TRBJ2-2; TRBD2 aligns across 9 bases. The CDR3 runs to 16 residues. CDR1 SNHLY and CDR2 FYNNEI come from the germline V gene. Unmatched junction bases numbered 5, after V lost 1 base and J lost 5 bases. Here the CDR3 reads CASSEGLAGRTGELFF. The CDR3, as DNA: TGTGCCAGCAGTGAAGGGCTAGCGGGGAGAACCGGGGAGCTGTTTTTT. Full variable domain (missing parts from reference TRBV2 and TRBJ2-2): EPEVTQTPSHQVTQMGQEVILRCVPISNHLYFYWYRQILGQKVEFLVSFYNNEISEKSEIFDDQFSVERPDGSNFTLKIRSTKLEDSAMYFCASSEGLAGRTGELFFGEGSRLTVL.

The rearrangement uses TRBV5-4 and TRBJ2-7; 10 bases fit TRBD1. With 4 bases clipped from V and 5 bases from J, the junction kept 6 bases outside the gene matches. The germline V gene has CDR1 SGHNT and CDR2 YYREEE (reference sequence). CDR3 size: 14 residues. The CDR3 reads CASSPRDRGDEQYF. The DNA of the CDR3 is TGTGCCAGCAGCCCCCGGGACAGGGGAGACGAGCAGTACTTC.

The chain is built from TRBV6-1 and TRBJ2-7; D may be TRBD1 (5 bases). The V end lost 2 bases, the J end lost 4 bases, and 9 bases lay between the germline ends. The CDR3 consists of 13 residues. Germline-derived CDR1 and CDR2 are MNHNS and SASEGT. CDR3 in amino acids: CASSEQGGYEQYF. CDR3 DNA: TGTGCCAGCAGTGAACAGGGTGGGTACGAGCAGTACTTC.

J is TRBJ1-2 and V is TRBV14; D remains ambiguous. Per germline, CDR1 SGHDN and CDR2 FVKESK. The CDR3 has 13 amino acids. V was shortened by 1 base and J by 8 bases, with 11 bases between the two germline ends. CDR3 coding DNA: TGTGCCAGCAGCCAAGGGTTCATGAGGGGCTACACCTTC. Amino acid sequence: CASSQGFMRGYTF. Based on the CDR3 plus reference TRBV14 and TRBJ1-2, the full variable domain is EAGVTQFPSHSVIEKGQTVTLRCDPISGHDNLYWYRRVMGKEIKFLLHFVKESKQDESGMPNNRFLAERTGGTYSTLKVQPAELEDSGVYFCASSQGFMRGYTFGSGTRLTVV.

The rearrangement joins TRBV5-4 to TRBJ2-7, with D possibly TRBD2 on 6 matching bases. The V gene's germline CDR1 is SGHNT and CDR2 YYREEE (reference sequence). CDR3 length equals 16 residues. The V end was cut by 4 bases, the J end by 4 bases, with 21 bases between. CDR3 bases: TGTGCCAGCAGCCCAACATTGGGGGGACGGCATTACGAGCAGTACTTC. Translating gives CASSPTLGGRHYEQYF.

The CDR3 nucleotides are TGTGCCAGCTCACAAAACGAGTATCCACCCTACACCTTC. Its translation: CASSQNEYPPYTF. The chain uses TRBV18 and TRBJ1-2, with no clear D. The germline V and J ends were trimmed by 4 bases and 10 bases, with 16 bases remaining between them. This CDR3 contains 13 residues. The germline gives CDR1 KGHSH, CDR2 LQKENI. The whole variable domain, remainder taken from reference TRBV18 and TRBJ1-2, is NAGVMQNPRHLVRRRGQEARLRCSPMKGHSHVYWYRQLPEEGLKFMVYLQKENIIDESGMPKERFSAEFPKEGPSILRIQQVVRGDSAAYFCASSQNEYPPYTFGSGTRLTVV.

The chain joins TRBV2 to TRBJ2-7; TRBD1 agrees at 9 bases. The CDR3 spans 16 residues. CDR1 and CDR2 from the germline V gene are SNHLY and FYNNEI. J lost 4 bases, V lost 6 bases, and 13 bases had no gene match. The CDR3 sequence: CASRADAGTGTYEQYF. The CDR3 DNA is TGTGCCAGCAGGGCTGATGCCGGGACAGGGACATACGAGCAGTACTTC.

The chain uses TRBV7-9 and TRBJ1-2; D is perhaps TRBD1 (5 bases). Germline CDR1 SEHNR, CDR2 FQNEAQ (reference sequence). V was pared by 5 bases and J by 6 bases, with 16 bases between. The CDR3 spans 14 residues. The CDR3 is CASSVLLGGDGYTF. The CDR3 region has the DNA TGTGCCAGCAGCGTCCTCTTGGGGGGAGATGGCTACACCTTC.

CDR3 in DNA: TGTGCCAGTAGTATAGAGAGAGGGAAGACGTCCTACGAGCAGTACTTC. Encoded protein: CASSIERGKTSYEQYF. The chain employs TRBV19 and TRBJ2-7, with a weak D call TRBD2 (5 bases). V was pared by 0 bases and J by 1 base, with 13 bases between. This CDR3 spans 16 amino acids. The germline gives CDR1 LNHDA, CDR2 SQIVND (reference sequence). The complete variable domain, with remaining parts taken from reference TRBV19 and TRBJ2-7, reads DGGITQSPKYLFRKEGQNVTLSCEQNLNHDAMYWYRQDPGQGLRLIYYSQIVNDFQKGDIAEGYSVSREKKESFPLTVTSAQKNPTAFYLCASSIERGKTSYEQYFGPGTRLTVT.

The chain carries TRBV5-4 and TRBJ2-7; TRBD2 matches 8 bases. V lost 5 bases to trimming and J lost 2 bases; unmatched junction nucleotides: 9. Germline V gives CDR1 SGHNT, CDR2 YYREEE (reference sequence). The CDR3 has 15 residues. In nucleotides, the CDR3 is TGTGCCAGCAGTCGGGGGGGACCCAATACCTACGAGCAGTACTTC. Its translation: CASSRGGPNTYEQYF.

The rearrangement links TRBV6-5 to TRBJ2-1, with a tentative D call TRBD2 (7 bases). The V and J ends lost 10 bases and 3 bases respectively, with 19 bases between them. CDR3 length: 15 amino acids. Germline lookup yields CDR1 MNHEY and CDR2 SVGAGI. DNA of the CDR3: TGTGCCATGTGGGGGGGGCAGGGAAACTACAATGAGCAGTTCTTC. Its protein is CAMWGGQGNYNEQFF.